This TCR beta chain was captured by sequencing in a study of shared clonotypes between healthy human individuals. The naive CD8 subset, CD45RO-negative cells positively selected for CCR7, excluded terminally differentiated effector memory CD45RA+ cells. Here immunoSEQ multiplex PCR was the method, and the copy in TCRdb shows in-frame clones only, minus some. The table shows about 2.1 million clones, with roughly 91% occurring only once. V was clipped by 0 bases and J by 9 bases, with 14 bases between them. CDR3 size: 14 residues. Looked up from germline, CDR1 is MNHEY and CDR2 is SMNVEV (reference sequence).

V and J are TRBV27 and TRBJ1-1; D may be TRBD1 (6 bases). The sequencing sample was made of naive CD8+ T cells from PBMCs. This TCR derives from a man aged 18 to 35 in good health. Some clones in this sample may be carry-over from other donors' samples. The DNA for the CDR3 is TGTGCCAGCAGTTTATCTCCACAGGGCGGTAAAGCTTTCTTT. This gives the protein CASSLSPQGGKAFF.